The 19 T cell receptor beta chains presented below share a single source sample, sequenced in a study of breast tumors, draining lymph nodes, adjacent tissues. Samples came from axillary lymph nodes draining the breast cancer. TCRdb re-called the multiplex PCR reads through MiXCR, storing one row per CDR3 protein. The profile shows roughly 80,000 distinct CDR3 sequences, roughly a fifth of them singletons. Material for sequencing was axillary lymph node tissue. The source is a female donor with breast cancer. Some clones in this sample may be carry-over from other donors' samples.

V gene TRBV20-1 combines with J gene TRBJ2-5; D might be TRBD2 (6 bases). V lost 1 base and J 2 bases, leaving 20 bases between the germline ends. Germline V CDR1 and CDR2: DFQATT, SNEGSKA (reference sequence). The CDR3 contains 17 residues. The CDR3 region is CSARAWVKPGTQETQYF. CDR3 DNA sequence: TGCAGTGCTAGAGCTTGGGTTAAACCAGGGACTCAAGAGACCCAGTACTTC.

This clonotype was observed many times. The gene calls are TRBV5-1 and TRBJ2-1; TRBD2 aligns across 10 bases. Germline trimming cut 1 base from V and 4 bases from J; bases unmatched to any gene: 2. The CDR3 has 15 residues. Germline loops: CDR1 SGHRS, CDR2 YFSETQ. CDR3 coding DNA: TGCGCCAGCAGCTTGACTAGCGGGGAATACAATGAGCAGTTCTTC. Protein sequence: CASSLTSGEYNEQFF. Full variable domain (missing parts from reference TRBV5-1 and TRBJ2-1): KAGVTQTPRYLIKTRGQQVTLSCSPISGHRSVSWYQQTPGQGLQFLFEYFSETQRNKGNFPGRFSGRQFSNSRSEMNVSTLELGDSALYLCASSLTSGEYNEQFFGPGTRLTVL.

This clonotype has ten or more counts. The chain combines TRBV20-1 with TRBJ2-1; 7 nucleotides agree with TRBD1. With V trimmed by 0 bases and J by 1 base, 6 bases remained unmatched. In germline, CDR1 is DFQATT, CDR2 SNEGSKA (reference sequence). The CDR3 has 16 residues. CDR3 region: CSARDRSGQSYNEQFF. DNA of the CDR3: TGCAGTGCTAGAGATCGATCGGGACAGTCCTACAATGAGCAGTTCTTC.

The table lists this clonotype with many counts. This chain uses TRBV28 with TRBJ2-1; 9 nucleotides align to TRBD2. The CDR3 is made up of 16 amino acids. Germline loops: CDR1 MDHEN, CDR2 SYDVKM. V gave up 7 bases and J gave up 2 bases; unmatched junction bases: 9. CDR3 coding DNA: TGTGCCAGCACTGGATATGGCGGGAGGGCCTACAATGAGCAGTTCTTC. It specifies CASTGYGGRAYNEQFF. The full variable domain, with the rest looked up from reference TRBV28 and TRBJ2-1, is DVKVTQSSRYLVKRTGEKVFLECVQDMDHENMFWYRQDPGLGLRLIYFSYDVKMKEKGDIPEGYSVSREKKERFSLILESASTNQTSMYLCASTGYGGRAYNEQFFGPGTRLTVL.

This clonotype was observed many times. The chain carries TRBV10-1 and TRBJ1-6; TRBD1 matches at 9 bases. Germline V gene lookup returns CDR1 WNHNN and CDR2 SYGVQD (reference sequence). V shed 10 bases and J 0 bases; nucleotides not matched to a gene: 7. This CDR3 has 16 amino acids. DNA for the CDR3: TGCGCCACCGGGACAGGGCCCAGCTCCTATAATTCACCCCTCCACTTT. Translating gives CATGTGPSSYNSPLHF.

J is TRBJ2-7 and V is TRBV28, with a possible D match to TRBD2 (5 bases). Trimming cost V 2 bases and J 2 bases, with 7 bases left between them. The CDR3 is 13 amino acids. CDR1 is MDHEN and CDR2 is SYDVKM in the germline V gene. The CDR3 DNA is TGTGCCAGCAGTTTAAGGGAGACCTACGAGCAGTACTTC. Amino acids: CASSLRETYEQYF.

This clonotype has a count of ten or more. This chain links TRBV14 with TRBJ2-3, with D unresolved. CDR1 is SGHDN and CDR2 is FVKESK in the germline V gene. V was clipped by 0 bases and J by 6 bases, with 16 bases between them. The CDR3 extends over 16 amino acids. The CDR3, as DNA: TGTGCCAGCAGCCAAGATTGGGGTAGACTGGGGGATACGCAGTATTTT. It yields the protein CASSQDWGRLGDTQYF.

There are many counts of this clonotype. The chain employs TRBV4-3 and TRBJ1-4; 8 nucleotides agree with TRBD1. Trimming cost V 3 bases and J 5 bases; bases outside gene matches: 5. The CDR3 contains 15 residues. Germline assignment: CDR1 LGHNA and CDR2 YSLEER. The CDR3 reads CASSQLQGGNEKLFF. CDR3 nucleotides: TGCGCCAGCAGCCAGCTACAGGGGGGCAATGAAAAACTGTTTTTT.

This clonotype was found many times. The gene calls are TRBV12-3 or TRBV12-4 and TRBJ2-5; D possibly corresponds to TRBD1 (5 bases). With 5 bases removed from V and 7 bases from J, the gap between germline ends came to 17 bases. The CDR3 covers 14 residues. The CDR3 is CASSAPGRAGTQYF. The CDR3 coding sequence is TGTGCCAGCAGTGCCCCCGGCAGGGCAGGGACCCAGTACTTC.

The chain recombines TRBV27 with TRBJ1-2; D uncertain. Germline CDR1 and CDR2: MNHEY and SMNVEV (reference sequence). Trimming left V 3 bases short and J 2 bases short, with 7 bases between. The CDR3 runs 13 residues. The CDR3 region is CASSFDRNYGYTF. The CDR3 nucleotides read TGTGCCAGCAGTTTCGATAGGAACTATGGCTACACCTTC.

This clonotype has a count of ten or more. CDR3 sequence (DNA): TGCAGCGTCGGTGGAGGACAGGGGTATGGCTACACCTTC. Translating gives CSVGGGQGYGYTF. This chain uses TRBV29-1 with TRBJ1-2, with TRBD1 matching over 9 bases. The CDR3 contains 13 residues. V dropped 6 bases and J dropped 5; count of bases not matched to a gene: 7. CDR1 and CDR2 from the germline V gene are SQVTM and ANQGSEA.

This clonotype was observed many times. The chain couples TRBV9 to TRBJ2-5; the match to TRBD2 covers 12 bases. The ends lost 4 bases at V and 4 bases at J; junction bases unmatched: 8. The CDR3 is 16 residues long. The germline V gene has CDR1 SGDLS and CDR2 YYNGEE. In DNA form, the CDR3 reads TGTGCCAGCAGCTCTACTAGCGGGAGGTTGTCAGAGACCCAGTACTTC. It yields the protein CASSSTSGRLSETQYF.

This clonotype showed up many times. The V and J genes are TRBV20-1 and TRBJ2-3, with 7 bases matching TRBD1. The CDR3 totals 14 residues. V shed 3 bases and J 3 bases; nucleotides not matched to a gene: 6. Germline V lookup: CDR1 DFQATT, CDR2 SNEGSKA (reference sequence). DNA for the CDR3: TGCAGTGCTAGCACAGGGGCCCTAACAGATACGCAGTATTTT. It is translated as CSASTGALTDTQYF.

This clonotype was counted ten times or more. The rearrangement joins TRBV12-5 to TRBJ2-5; 15 bases are a match to TRBD2. Per the germline V gene, CDR1 is LGHNT and CDR2 is FRNRAP. The CDR3 extends over 18 amino acids. The V and J ends lost 0 bases and 2 bases, in that order; junction bases with no gene match: 4. The CDR3, as DNA: TGTGCTAGTGGTTTGGTAGGACTAGCGGGAGGGGGTCAAGAGACCCAGTACTTC. Protein: CASGLVGLAGGGQETQYF. Together with reference TRBV12-5 and TRBJ2-5, the CDR3 gives the full variable domain: DARVTQTPRHKVTEMGQEVTMRCQPILGHNTVFWYRQTMMQGLELLAYFRNRAPLDDSGMPKDRFSAEMPDATLATLKIQPSEPRDSAVYFCASGLVGLAGGGQETQYFGPGTRLLVL.

With respect to this clonotype: A much larger clone lies a single base off, so this may be a read error. The chain joins TRBV19 to TRBJ2-1, with 13 bases fitting TRBD2. The trim removed 5 bases at V and 8 bases at J, leaving 9 bases unmatched. The CDR3 extends over 16 amino acids. Germline lookup yields CDR1 LNHDA and CDR2 SQIVND (reference sequence). The CDR3 loop is CASSRLLAGGYYEQFF. The CDR3 nucleotides are TGTGCCAGTAGTCGCTTACTAGCGGGAGGGTACTATGAGCAGTTCTTC.

This clonotype was seen at least ten times. The V call is TRBV7-9, the J call TRBJ2-7, with 12 positions matching TRBD2. CDR3 length: 15 residues. The germline gives CDR1 SEHNR, CDR2 FQNEAQ (reference sequence). V gave up 5 bases and J gave up 3 bases; unmatched junction bases: 5. The CDR3 sequence is CASSRLAGDLYEQYF. As DNA, the CDR3 is TGTGCCAGCAGCCGACTAGCGGGAGATCTCTACGAGCAGTACTTC.

This clonotype came up many times. Mismatch with germline at one junction end may stem from a read error. The V call is TRBV9, the J call TRBJ2-3, with 9 bases identical to TRBD2. Germline CDR1 is SGDLS and CDR2 is YYNGEE. CDR3 length equals 16 residues. DNA of the CDR3: TGTGCCAGTAGCGGGAGAAATGGTCAGGTGACAGATACGCAGTATTTT. Protein product: CASSGRNGQVTDTQYF. Full variable domain (remainder filled in from reference TRBV9 and TRBJ2-3): DSGVTQTPKHLITATGQRVTLRCSPRSGDLSVYWYQQSLDQGLQFLIQYYNGEERAKGNILERFSAQQFPDLHSELNLSSLELGDSALYFCASSGRNGQVTDTQYFGPGTRLTVL.

Points on this clonotype: A read error is possible here, since a much larger clone lies one base away. The gene calls are TRBV9 and TRBJ1-5; D perhaps matches TRBD1 (5 bases). CDR3 length: 13 amino acids. Germline-derived CDR1 and CDR2 are SGDLS and YYNGEE. The CDR3 loop is CANSVAGNQPQHF. As DNA, the CDR3 is TGTGCCAACAGCGTAGCAGGGAATCAGCCCCAGCATTTT.

This clonotype was seen repeatedly, ten times or more. The rearrangement uses TRBV20-1 and TRBJ2-5; 9 bases match TRBD2. The CDR3 sequence is 16 residues long. Germline V gene data show CDR1 as DFQATT and CDR2 as SNEGSKA (reference sequence). J gave up 10 bases and V 2 bases, and 17 bases lay outside the gene matches. For the CDR3, the DNA is TGCAGTGCTAGATGGGGGCTAGCGGGAAGGTCCGGGGACCAGTACTTC. Encoded protein: CSARWGLAGRSGDQYF.